Included here is one TCR beta chain sequence, with context. Measured with immunoSEQ multiplex PCR; TCRdb has only the in-frame clones, and not every one. The sample has fewer than 70,000 clones, 94% seen once; the top ten hold about 3%. The data were taken from a study of T cell changes during pregnancy in multiple sclerosis. The V end was cut by 0 bases, the J end by 0 bases, with 7 bases between. The V gene's germline CDR1 is SGDLS and CDR2 YYNGEE. The length of the CDR3 is 14 residues. The rearrangement joins TRBV9 to TRBJ2-7, with a tentative D call TRBD2 (6 bases). The sample was CD8+ T cells from peripheral blood mononuclear cells, taken in the third trimester of pregnancy. This receptor was obtained from a female donor with multiple sclerosis, enrolled in a pregnancy study. Written as DNA, the CDR3 is TGTGCCAGCAGCGTAGAGACTAGCTCCTACGAGCAGTACTTC. This translates into CASSVETSSYEQYF.